This entry features one TCR beta chain sequence. Its cognate antigen is unknown. From the germline J gene comes the end of the CDR3, since the read stops 3 residues before it. Trimming shortened V by 0 bases and J by 0 bases, and 18 bases separated the two germline ends. The germline V gene has CDR1 GTSNPN and CDR2 SVGIG (reference sequence). The CDR3 runs 17 residues. The data are from a study of T cell clonality in common variable immunodeficiency. Diagnosis required reduced IgG, IgA and/or IgM with specific antibody deficiency. Overall study results and limits: Repertoire-complication correlations in CVID were limited by patient heterogeneity. Fewer deletions and N-nucleotide insertions were reportedly seen in common variable immunodeficiency TCR beta sequences.

Sequencing was performed with immunoSEQ multiplex PCR; in TCRdb, only in-frame clones are kept and a portion is missing. Recorded here are some 16,000 clones, none singletons. This rearrangement joins TRBV30 to TRBJ2-7; D is perhaps TRBD1 (5 bases). The sequence derives from a human donor with common variable immunodeficiency. The sequenced sample consisted of peripheral blood mononuclear cells. This CDR3 is CAWSVRFQGRSSYEQYF. Incomplete CDR3 DNA: TGTGCCTGGAGTGTAAGGTTTCAGGGCCGGAGCTCCTACGAG.